The T cell receptor (beta chain) described here comes from a study of graft-versus-host responses after intestinal transplantation (dated by TCRdb to the early 2020s). Turning to the overall study: The transplants that recipients got were multivisceral, liver-intestinal, or isolated intestinal. Donor T cell macrochimerism was defined as a peak of at least 4% donor T cells among recipient peripheral blood mononuclear cells. A cohort of roughly 25 intestinal transplant recipients, including one retransplant, was enrolled, and a few patients lacking pretransplant specimens were excluded. To identify alloreactive clones, pre-transplant mixed lymphocyte reaction products were sequenced and compared with unstimulated pre-transplant donor and recipient T cells. Graft-versus-host and host-versus-graft alloreactive T cell clones were tracked in the graft, circulation and bone marrow after intestinal transplantation using bulk TCR-beta CDR3 sequencing. Every recipient was given anti-thymocyte globulin induction, followed by approximately 3 years of maintenance tacrolimus and steroids. Rather than being sequenced by the commercial service, samples from three later patients were sequenced in-house on an Illumina MiSeq and processed with MiXCR.

Libraries were constructed by the immunoSEQ multiplex PCR assay. For most patients, genomic DNA was isolated using the Qiagen DNeasy Blood and Tissue Kit and was shipped frozen to Adaptive Biotechnologies for TCR sequencing. For most patients, high-throughput TCR-beta CDR3 sequencing of genomic DNA was performed by Adaptive Biotechnologies. The study's processing was this. Adaptive's ImmunoSEQ software supplied the TCR sequencing data for around 19 patients, while MiXCR and VDJtools were used to process a few other patients. To correct CD4 versus CD8 sorting errors, sequences present in both subsets at a frequency ratio below 5:1 were removed. CDR3 nucleotide sequences shared between donor and recipient were removed because the origin of such sequences could not be assigned. At least 2-fold expansion over unstimulated cells and a minimum CFSE-low frequency of 0.002% (template counts) or 0.001% (read counts) were required for clones to be classified as alloreactive. Clones were considered mappable if detected in sequenced pre-transplant spleen, lymph node, or MLR CFSE-low populations of the donor or recipient. The cumulative frequency of alloreactive clones was calculated as a percentage of all sequences, weighted by copy number. TCRdb stores this immuneACCESS table with in-frame sequences only. Part of the clones is absent; in the studies checked, under half of the shortfall reflects unresolved V genes, and no reason is known for the rest. That table supplies the V and J calls and clone size; D and trimming were determined from the DNA. The sample data list 90,000 to 100,000 clones, and about 91% of these were observed just once. The top ten constitute about 0.45% of the sample.

The time point label here, explained by the study, means: cells obtained before transplantation from donor or recipient. CD3+CD4+ and CD3+CD8+ populations were FACS-sorted from unstimulated pre-transplant donor and recipient cells taken from spleen or lymph nodes. Study-wide conclusions, independent of this receptor: GvH clones were detected in recipient bone marrow, and some appeared earlier in ileal mucosa or blood, consistent with an intestinal mucosal origin. The conclusions were limited by the relatively low number and heterogeneity of the intestinal transplant patients. High GvH to HvG T cell clonal ratios were observed in the allografts of patients with donor T cell macrochimerism. Early after transplant, peak levels of circulating GvH clones were associated with declines in HvG clones.

About this clone itself: It has no known antigen specificity. No clone much larger than this one lies a single base away; base qualities are absent.

Including cysteine and phenylalanine, the CDR3 has 16 amino acids. The kept DNA is CDR3 alone, 48 bases in frame from the first base. Based on the germline V gene, the CDR1 and CDR2 sequences are SGHRS and YFSETQ. V is pared back by 0 bases and J by 1 base, with 11 bases lying between the germline termini. The TCR comes from a human donor who received an intestinal transplant. Here the sequenced sample was unstimulated CD8+ T cells sorted from spleen or lymph node cells, taken before intestinal transplant. The chain employs TRBV5-1 and TRBJ2-1; TRBD2 is a weak D gene call, 7 bases matching. The CDR3: CASSLAGGMSYNEQFF. The nucleotides are TGCGCCAGCAGCTTGGCGGGGGGCATGTCCTACAATGAGCAGTTCTTC.